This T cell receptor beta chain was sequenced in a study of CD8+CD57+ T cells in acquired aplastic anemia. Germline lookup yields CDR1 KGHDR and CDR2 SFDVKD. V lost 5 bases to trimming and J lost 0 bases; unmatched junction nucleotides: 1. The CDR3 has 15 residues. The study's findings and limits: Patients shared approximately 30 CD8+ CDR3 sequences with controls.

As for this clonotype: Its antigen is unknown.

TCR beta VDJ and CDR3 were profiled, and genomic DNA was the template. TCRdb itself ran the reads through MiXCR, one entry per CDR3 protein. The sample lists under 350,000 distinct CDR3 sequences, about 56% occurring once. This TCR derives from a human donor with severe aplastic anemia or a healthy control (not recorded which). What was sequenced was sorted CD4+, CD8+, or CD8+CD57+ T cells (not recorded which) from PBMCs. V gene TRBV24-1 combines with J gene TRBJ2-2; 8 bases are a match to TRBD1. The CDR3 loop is CATSGQGTNTGELFF. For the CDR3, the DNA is TGTGCCACCAGTGGACAGGGGACGAACACCGGGGAGCTGTTTTTT.